This T cell receptor beta chain was sequenced for a study of T cell responses to AZD1222 COVID-19 vaccine. Study overall: Researchers grouped second doses given at about 4 or about 12 weeks into one pool. Overall study results and limits: Repertoire samples came only from after the peak T cell response.

Germline-derived CDR1 and CDR2 are GTSNPN and SVGIG (reference sequence). The V end lost 3 bases, the J end lost 10 bases, and 10 bases lay between the germline ends. The CDR3 is 12 amino acids. TCRdb keeps only in-frame clones here, not all; method: immunoSEQ multiplex PCR. The data show 100,000 to 150,000 clones, about nine tenths seen once. A remark on this clone: Its target is unknown.

This sequence originates from an adult in good health. Specimen: peripheral blood, collected on day 0 of AZD1222 vaccination. The rearrangement uses TRBV30 and TRBJ1-6; D ambiguous. The chain's CDR3 is CAWSPRESPLHF. The CDR3 DNA sequence: TGTGCCTGGAGCCCGAGGGAATCACCCCTCCACTTT.